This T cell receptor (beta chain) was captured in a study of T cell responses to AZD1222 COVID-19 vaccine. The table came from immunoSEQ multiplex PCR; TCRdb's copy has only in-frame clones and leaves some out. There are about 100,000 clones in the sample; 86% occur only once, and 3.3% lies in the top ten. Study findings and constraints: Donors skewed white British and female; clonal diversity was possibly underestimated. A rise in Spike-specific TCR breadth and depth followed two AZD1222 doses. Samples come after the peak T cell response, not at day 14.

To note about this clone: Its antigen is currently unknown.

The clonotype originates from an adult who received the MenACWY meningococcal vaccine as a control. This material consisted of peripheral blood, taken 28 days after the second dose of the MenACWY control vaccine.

CDR3 sequence (DNA): TGTGCCAGCAGCTTAGAGGCGGGACAGGGGGCGAACGAGCAGTACTTC. Its protein product is CASSLEAGQGANEQYF. This sequence joins TRBV7-8 and TRBJ2-7; 12 nucleotides line up with TRBD1. The germline gives CDR1 SGHVS, CDR2 FQNEAQ. CDR3 length: 16 residues. V shed 1 base, J shed 5 bases, and the junction held 6 bases outside the gene matches.